Following are 30 T cell receptor beta chains from one sample sequenced in a study of T-cell reconstitution after alpha-beta-depleted transplantation in children. A TCRbeta library incorporating unique molecular identifiers was prepared. A single record per CDR3 protein comes from TCRdb applying MiXCR to the PCR reads. Of a few hundred thousand distinct CDR3 sequences in the sample, 10% to 15% are singletons; the top ten hold roughly 2.3%. The sample here was PBMCs, mostly from graft donor cells, taken 360 days after TCRalphabeta/CD19-depleted stem cell transplant. The receptors were gathered from a male patient aged 5 to 17 who had a stem cell transplant for acute myeloid leukemia, so the T cells may come from the graft donor.

This clonotype has a count of ten or more. The J gene is TRBJ2-1, the V gene TRBV7-3, with TRBD1 matching over 8 bases. Germline CDR1 and CDR2: SGHTA and FQGTGA. The CDR3 runs to 14 residues. J was trimmed by 4 bases and V by 5 bases; bases with no gene match: 4. The chain's CDR3 is CASSLGTGYNEQFF. CDR3 nucleotides: TGTGCCAGCAGCCTCGGGACAGGTTACAATGAGCAGTTCTTC.

Ten or more counts support this clonotype. This chain uses TRBV4-2 with TRBJ1-2; weak D call: TRBD1 (5 bases). The V gene's germline CDR1 is LGHNA and CDR2 YNFKEQ. V dropped 4 bases and J dropped 2 bases, with 11 bases sitting between them. The CDR3 runs to 14 residues. CDR3 amino acids: CASSPLEGNYGYTF. CDR3 DNA: TGTGCCAGCAGCCCCCTGGAGGGGAACTATGGCTACACCTTC.

This chain uses TRBV19 with TRBJ2-7; 9 bases are a match to TRBD2. The CDR3 totals 14 residues. The germline gives CDR1 LNHDA, CDR2 SQIVND (reference sequence). V lost 8 bases and J lost 4; bases outside the gene matches: 9. The CDR3 coding sequence is TGTGCCAGTTCTAATAGCGGGAGTACTTACGAGCAGTACTTC. As protein: CASSNSGSTYEQYF.

This clonotype was detected a few times. The J gene is TRBJ2-3, the V gene TRBV7-2, with 9 bases fitting TRBD2. The CDR3 consists of 18 residues. Germline CDR1 SGHTA, CDR2 FQGNSA. V trimming: 0 bases; J trimming: 2 bases; junction bases outside the gene matches: 9. CDR3 loop: CASSLALLTSGYTDTQYF. CDR3 sequence (DNA): TGTGCCAGCAGCTTAGCCCTACTGACTAGCGGATACACAGATACGCAGTATTTT.

A few counts support this clonotype. The chain couples TRBV18 to TRBJ2-3; 7 bases align to TRBD2. From germline, CDR1 is KGHSH and CDR2 LQKENI. The CDR3 has 15 amino acids. The trim removed 5 bases at V and 2 bases at J, leaving 7 bases unmatched. In DNA form, the CDR3 reads TGTGCCAGCTCATGGGCTAGCGGAGACACAGATACGCAGTATTTT. It codes for CASSWASGDTDTQYF.

The chain links TRBV7-2 to TRBJ2-3, with 8 bases that match TRBD1. Germline V gene lookup returns CDR1 SGHTA and CDR2 FQGNSA. This CDR3 contains 16 residues. V was pared by 5 bases and J by 5 bases, with 12 bases of the junction left unmatched. The CDR3 DNA follows: TGTGCCAGCAGCAAATCACAGGGGGTTAGTAGAGATACGCAGTATTTT. It translates to CASSKSQGVSRDTQYF. Supplemented by reference TRBV7-2 and TRBJ2-3, the full variable domain reads GAGVSQSPSNKVTEKGKDVELRCDPISGHTALYWYRQSLGQGLEFLIYFQGNSAPDKSGLPSDRFSAERTGGSVSTLTIQRTQQEDSAVYLCASSKSQGVSRDTQYFGPGTRLTVL.

CDR3 region: CASSLLMSGRSYEQYF. CDR3 bases: TGTGCCAGCAGCTTGCTAATGAGCGGAAGAAGCTACGAGCAGTACTTC. The chain carries TRBV7-9 and TRBJ2-7; D is possibly TRBD2 (5 bases). V was cut by 3 bases and J by 3 bases, with 18 bases left in between. The CDR3 runs 16 residues. CDR1 and CDR2 from the germline V gene are SEHNR and FQNEAQ (reference sequence).

With regard to this clonotype: Possible read error: a much larger clone is one base away. The chain uses TRBV20-1 and TRBJ2-7, with unresolved D. Germline CDR1 is DFQATT and CDR2 is SNEGSKA (reference sequence). This CDR3 is 8 amino acids long. V was clipped by 7 bases and J by 5 bases, with 3 bases between them. DNA for the CDR3: TGCAGTGGAAACGAGCAGTACTTC. This encodes CSGNEQYF.

This chain joins TRBV2 and TRBJ2-1; 12 nucleotides agree with TRBD2. The germline V gene encodes CDR1 SNHLY and CDR2 FYNNEI. V gave up 1 base and J gave up 9 bases; unmatched junction bases: 1. This CDR3 spans 14 amino acids. The CDR3: CASSEVGLAGEQFF. The CDR3 region has the DNA TGTGCCAGCAGTGAAGTGGGACTAGCGGGTGAGCAGTTCTTC.

A few counts support this clonotype. CDR3 in amino acids: CASSQGWNTGELFF. The CDR3 region has the DNA TGTGCCAGCAGTCAAGGGTGGAACACCGGGGAGCTGTTTTTT. The chain carries TRBV12-3 or TRBV12-4 and TRBJ2-2, with D uncertain. Trimming removed 5 bases from V and 1 base from J, with 8 bases in between. This CDR3 spans 14 amino acids.

The rearrangement joins TRBV7-9 to TRBJ2-1, with no clear D. The ends were cut back, 5 bases at V and 8 bases at J, with 10 bases in the middle. The CDR3 has 12 amino acids. Germline assignment: CDR1 SEHNR and CDR2 FQNEAQ (reference sequence). CDR3 bases: TGTGCCAGCAGCGGCCTAGAGGATGAGCAGTTCTTC. Translated, it gives CASSGLEDEQFF.

This clonotype was picked up many times. As DNA, the CDR3 is TGTGCCATTAGAAAACCAGGGGGCACCTACGAGCAGTACTTC. Translating it yields CAIRKPGGTYEQYF. The rearrangement joins TRBV10-3 to TRBJ2-7, with 8 bases lining up with TRBD1. The CDR3 contains 14 residues. The V gene's germline CDR1 is ENHRY and CDR2 SYGVKD. V was clipped by 9 bases and J by 2 bases; unmatched bases: 9.

This chain links TRBV12-3 or TRBV12-4 with TRBJ2-7; possibly TRBD2 for D (6 bases). The CDR3 loop spans 15 amino acids. V was shortened by 5 bases and J by 4 bases, with 18 bases between the two germline ends. Written as DNA, the CDR3 is TGTGCCAGCAGTGACGGGACTCCGGAGGGGTACGAGCAGTACTTC. Its protein product is CASSDGTPEGYEQYF.

This chain connects TRBV5-1 to TRBJ2-7, with D possibly being TRBD1 or TRBD2 (5 bases each). V was pared by 2 bases and J by 0 bases, with 15 bases between. Germline V gene sequence: CDR1 SGHRS, CDR2 YFSETQ. The CDR3 length is 16 residues. The CDR3 here is CASSLIRDAGSYEQYF. The DNA for the CDR3 is TGCGCCAGCAGCTTAATCCGGGACGCAGGCTCCTACGAGCAGTACTTC. Supplemented by reference TRBV5-1 and TRBJ2-7, the full variable domain reads KAGVTQTPRYLIKTRGQQVTLSCSPISGHRSVSWYQQTPGQGLQFLFEYFSETQRNKGNFPGRFSGRQFSNSRSEMNVSTLELGDSALYLCASSLIRDAGSYEQYFGPGTRLTVT.

The rearrangement uses TRBV6-6 and TRBJ2-1; D is perhaps TRBD2 (5 bases). Trimming left V 10 bases short and J 0 bases short, with 10 bases between. There are 13 residues in the CDR3. Germline CDR1 MNHNY, CDR2 SVGAGI (reference sequence). CDR3 residues: CAIRTGSYNEQFF. For the CDR3, the DNA is TGTGCCATAAGGACTGGCTCCTACAATGAGCAGTTCTTC.

CDR3 coding DNA: TGTGCCAGCAGCTTAGGGGCCACAGGGGACACTGAAGCTTTCTTT. Its protein is CASSLGATGDTEAFF. The genes are TRBV7-6 and TRBJ1-1; 7 bases map to TRBD1. This CDR3 is 15 amino acids long. V lost 1 base and J lost 3; bases outside the gene matches: 5. Germline-derived CDR1 and CDR2 are SGHVS and FNYEAQ.

This clonotype was counted a few times. The chain couples TRBV6-1 to TRBJ2-5; 8 bases match TRBD2. Looked up from germline, CDR1 is MNHNS and CDR2 is SASEGT. This CDR3 contains 15 residues. V lost 8 bases to trimming and J lost 5 bases; unmatched junction nucleotides: 13. CDR3 sequence: CASWDLAGGPETQYF. As DNA, the CDR3 is TGTGCCAGCTGGGATTTGGCGGGAGGTCCGGAGACCCAGTACTTC.

V gene TRBV5-5 combines with J gene TRBJ2-1, with 7 nucleotides matching TRBD2. The CDR3 has 16 amino acids. The J segment lost 3 bases and the V segment lost 2 bases, leaving 8 bases of the junction unmatched. Germline V lookup: CDR1 SGHKS, CDR2 YYEKEE (reference sequence). The CDR3 loop is CASSFNSGSYYNEQFF. In DNA form, the CDR3 reads TGTGCCAGCAGCTTTAATAGCGGGTCCTACTACAATGAGCAGTTCTTC. Full variable domain (missing parts from reference TRBV5-5 and TRBJ2-1): DAGVTQSPTHLIKTRGQQVTLRCSPISGHKSVSWYQQVLGQGPQFIFQYYEKEERGRGNFPDRFSARQFPNYSSELNVNALLLGDSALYLCASSFNSGSYYNEQFFGPGTRLTVL.

This clonotype was picked up a small number of times. The chain joins TRBV20-1 to TRBJ1-2; a weak D match, TRBD1 (6 bases). Germline V gene lookup returns CDR1 DFQATT and CDR2 SNEGSKA (reference sequence). There are 11 residues in the CDR3. V was pared by 6 bases and J by 7 bases, with 12 bases between. CDR3 nucleotides: TGCAGTGCGAGGGGGGGCCTTGGCTACACCTTC. Translation: CSARGGLGYTF.

This clonotype was found a few times. V gene TRBV12-3 or TRBV12-4 combines with J gene TRBJ2-7; D is uncertain. V gave up 1 base and J gave up 3 bases, with 10 bases separating them. This CDR3 contains 14 residues. CDR3 loop: CASSLGPGLYEQYF. The CDR3 DNA is TGTGCCAGCAGTTTAGGGCCAGGCCTCTACGAGCAGTACTTC.

The chain combines TRBV30 with TRBJ2-2, with D maybe TRBD2 (6 bases). This CDR3 contains 14 residues. The germline gives CDR1 GTSNPN, CDR2 SVGIG (reference sequence). The germline V and J ends were trimmed by 7 bases and 3 bases, with 15 bases remaining between them. The DNA for the CDR3 is TGTGCCTCCCAGGCGGGACTCCACACCGGGGAGCTGTTTTTT. Its translation: CASQAGLHTGELFF.

The chain links TRBV20-1 to TRBJ2-1, with TRBD1 identical over 10 bases. The length of the CDR3 is 18 residues. V dropped 7 bases and J dropped 1; count of bases not matched to a gene: 16. Germline assignment: CDR1 DFQATT and CDR2 SNEGSKA (reference sequence). CDR3: CSVHPPGQGWESYNEQFF. CDR3 sequence (DNA): TGCAGTGTTCACCCTCCGGGACAGGGGTGGGAATCCTACAATGAGCAGTTCTTC.

This CDR3 is CASSLSGTSRNSYNEQFF. CDR3 bases: TGTGCCAGCAGCTTATCCGGGACTAGCCGAAATTCCTACAATGAGCAGTTCTTC. The rearrangement links TRBV7-3 to TRBJ2-1; 9 bases align to TRBD2. Losses at the gene ends were 2 bases for V and 1 base for J; bases not matched to a gene: 9. CDR1 and CDR2 (germline): SGHTA, FQGTGA. The CDR3 totals 18 residues. Full variable domain (remainder filled in from reference TRBV7-3 and TRBJ2-1): GAGVSQTPSNKVTEKGKYVELRCDPISGHTALYWYRQSLGQGPEFLIYFQGTGAADDSGLPNDRFFAVRPEGSVSTLKIQRTERGDSAVYLCASSLSGTSRNSYNEQFFGPGTRLTVL.

The chain links TRBV7-6 to TRBJ2-5; no reliable D call. Germline V lookup: CDR1 SGHVS, CDR2 FNYEAQ. V was clipped by 4 bases and J by 2 bases, with 14 bases between them. This CDR3 contains 15 residues. The CDR3: CASSSPGTGQETQYF. CDR3 nucleotide sequence: TGTGCCAGCAGCTCACCGGGTACCGGGCAAGAGACCCAGTACTTC.

The gene calls are TRBV27 and TRBJ2-1, with D maybe TRBD2 (6 bases). Germline CDR1 and CDR2: MNHEY and SMNVEV (reference sequence). V lost 10 bases and J lost 15, with 31 bases in between. The CDR3 length is 15 residues. In DNA, the CDR3 is TGTGCCACCAGAAACCAAGTTGGGAGGTCCCTTGGGCTGTTCTTC. Protein: CATRNQVGRSLGLFF.

With respect to this clonotype: This likely comes from a read error, as the CDR3 has no conserved phenylalanine or tryptophan at its end. This chain connects TRBV29-1 to TRBJ2-2; D call uncertain. Germline V lookup: CDR1 SQVTM, CDR2 ANQGSEA. V was trimmed by 5 bases and J by 2 bases, leaving 3 bases between them. The CDR3 sequence is 11 residues long. The CDR3 sequence is CSVTNTGELFC. CDR3 coding DNA: TGCAGCGTTACAAACACCGGGGAGCTGTTTTGT.

This clonotype showed up just a few times. The rearrangement links TRBV19 to TRBJ2-5; TRBD2 matches at 7 bases. Per germline, CDR1 LNHDA and CDR2 SQIVND (reference sequence). There are 13 residues in the CDR3. V lost 3 bases, J lost 4 bases, and 2 bases stayed unmatched. The chain's CDR3 is CASSIRTRETQYF. The CDR3 region has the DNA TGTGCCAGTAGTATTAGGACTAGAGAGACCCAGTACTTC.

The chain has TRBV9 and TRBJ2-5; 7 bases align to TRBD2. Germline V gene data show CDR1 as SGDLS and CDR2 as YYNGEE. This CDR3 has 14 residues. V was clipped by 0 bases and J by 5 bases; unmatched bases: 4. In DNA, the CDR3 is TGTGCCAGCAGCGTAGGCGGGAGTCCGGAGACCCAGTACTTC. It codes for CASSVGGSPETQYF.

The chain is built from TRBV4-3 and TRBJ2-7, with a weak D call TRBD1 (5 bases). Germline V gene sequence: CDR1 LGHNA, CDR2 YSLEER. V was cut by 0 bases and J by 2 bases, with 11 bases left in between. This CDR3 is 15 amino acids long. The DNA of the CDR3 is TGCGCCAGCAGCCAAGAGCCAGGGCGGACCTACGAGCAGTACTTC. It codes for CASSQEPGRTYEQYF.

The chain carries TRBV4-2 and TRBJ2-1, with 8 bases identical to TRBD2. V shed 5 bases, J shed 0 bases, and the junction held 18 bases outside the gene matches. Germline values: CDR1 LGHNA, CDR2 YNFKEQ. This CDR3 has 20 residues. DNA of the CDR3: TGTGCCAGCAGCGCCCCATTAGCGGGGACTACTTCTAGCTCCTACAATGAGCAGTTCTTC. Protein product: CASSAPLAGTTSSSYNEQFF.